This T cell receptor (beta chain) was sequenced for a study of vaccination and CD4 T cells after COVID-19. At the level of the study: Overlapping SARS-CoV-2, HCoV-NL63, HCoV-OC43 and HCoV-229E spike peptides stimulated the cells. Study-wide results and limits: The appearance of a median about 88% of reactive clones in convalescent patients occurred only post-vaccination. Median numbers of SARS-CoV-2-reactive clonotypes increased from approximately 23 to 38 (not a significant change).

Once obtained from cultured CD4+ T cells, the DNA was sequenced using the Oncomine TCR Beta short-read assay. TCRdb redid the calling of the PCR reads with MiXCR, one entry per CDR3 protein. The data show about 15,000 distinct CDR3 sequences, 40% to 60% seen once. The treatment was: roughly nine-day PBMC culture with coronavirus spike peptide pools or control peptides (ViraFEST assay). The cultures had half their medium swapped for fresh IL-2 medium on days 3 and 7. The germline V gene encodes CDR1 LGHDT and CDR2 YNNKEL (reference sequence). V gave up 2 bases and J gave up 6 bases; unmatched junction bases: 4. The CDR3 is 15 residues long. On this clonotype: No antigen is known for it.

This rearrangement joins TRBV3-1 to TRBJ2-3, with 11 bases lining up with TRBD2. Material: CD4+ T cells from blood, cultured in vitro, obtained before SARS-CoV-2 vaccination. This clonotype originated in a human donor who had recovered from COVID-19. CDR3 region: CASSQLTSGSDTQYF. The CDR3 nucleotides read TGTGCCAGCAGCCAACTAACTAGCGGGAGTGATACGCAGTATTTT.